The clone carrying this T cell receptor (beta chain) was seen at least ten times. TCRdb fed the reads into MiXCR, producing one record per CDR3 protein. The sample consists of around 490,000 distinct CDR3 sequences, about 25% of them appearing once. The germline V and J ends were trimmed by 6 bases and 0 bases, with 14 bases remaining between them. CDR1 SGHTA and CDR2 FQGNSA come from the germline V gene. The CDR3 consists of 16 residues. These data originate in a study of T cell repertoires in cytomegalovirus infection. The clonotype comes from a human donor in good health (CMV status not recorded). Some clones in this sample may be carry-over from other donors' samples. The chain couples TRBV7-2 to TRBJ1-4, with a weak D call TRBD1 (6 bases). Sequencing used PBMCs. The CDR3 sequence: CASRPGQTTTNEKLFF. The CDR3 DNA reads as TGTGCCAGCAGACCGGGACAAACGACAACTAATGAAAAACTGTTTTTT.